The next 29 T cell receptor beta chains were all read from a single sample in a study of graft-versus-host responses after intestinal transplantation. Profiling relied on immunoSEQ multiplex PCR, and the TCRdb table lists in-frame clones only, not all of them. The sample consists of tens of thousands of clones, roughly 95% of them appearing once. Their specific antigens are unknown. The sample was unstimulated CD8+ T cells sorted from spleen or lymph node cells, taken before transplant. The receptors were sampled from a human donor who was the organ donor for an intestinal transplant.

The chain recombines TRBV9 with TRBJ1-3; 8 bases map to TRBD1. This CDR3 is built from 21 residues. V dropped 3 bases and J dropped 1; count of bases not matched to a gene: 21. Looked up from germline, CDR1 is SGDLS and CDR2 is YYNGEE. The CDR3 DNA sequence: TGTGCCAGCAGCGGGATGGGACAGGACGGCGACCGAAAATTATCTGGAAACACCATATATTTT. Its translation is CASSGMGQDGDRKLSGNTIYF.

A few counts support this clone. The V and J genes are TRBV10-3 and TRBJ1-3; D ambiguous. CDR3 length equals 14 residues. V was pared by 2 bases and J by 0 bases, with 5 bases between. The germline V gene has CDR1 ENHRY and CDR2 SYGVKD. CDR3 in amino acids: CAISETNSGNTIYF. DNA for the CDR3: TGTGCCATCAGTGAGACAAACTCTGGAAACACCATATATTTT.

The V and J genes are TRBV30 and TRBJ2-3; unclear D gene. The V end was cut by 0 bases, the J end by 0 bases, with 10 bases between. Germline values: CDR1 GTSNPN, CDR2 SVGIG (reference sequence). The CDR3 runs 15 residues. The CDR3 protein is CAWSVLDGSTDTQYF. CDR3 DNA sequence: TGTGCCTGGAGTGTACTTGACGGCAGCACAGATACGCAGTATTTT.

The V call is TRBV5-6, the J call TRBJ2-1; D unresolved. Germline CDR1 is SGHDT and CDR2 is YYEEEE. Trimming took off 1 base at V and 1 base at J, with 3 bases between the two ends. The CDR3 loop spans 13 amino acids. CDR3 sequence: CASSLRSYNEQFF. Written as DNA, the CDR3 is TGTGCCAGCAGCTTGCGTTCCTACAATGAGCAGTTCTTC.

The CDR3 loop reads CAWSVGLSNTGELFF. The CDR3 coding sequence is TGTGCCTGGAGTGTTGGCCTATCGAACACCGGGGAGCTGTTTTTT. This chain joins TRBV30 and TRBJ2-2; D is unclear. CDR1 and CDR2 from the germline V gene are GTSNPN and SVGIG (reference sequence). This CDR3 is built from 15 residues. The ends were cut back, 0 bases at V and 0 bases at J, with 8 bases in the middle.

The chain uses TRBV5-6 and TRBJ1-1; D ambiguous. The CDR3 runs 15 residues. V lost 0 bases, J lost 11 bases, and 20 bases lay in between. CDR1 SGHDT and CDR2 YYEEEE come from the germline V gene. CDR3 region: CASSLEMGSDPRAFF. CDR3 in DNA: TGTGCCAGCAGCTTGGAAATGGGGTCAGATCCTAGGGCTTTCTTT.

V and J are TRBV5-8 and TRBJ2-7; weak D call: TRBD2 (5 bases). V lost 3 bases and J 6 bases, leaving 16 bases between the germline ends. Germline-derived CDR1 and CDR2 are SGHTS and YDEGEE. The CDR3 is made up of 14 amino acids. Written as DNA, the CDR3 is TGTGCCAGCAGCTCACAGCGGCCACGGGCCGAGCAGTACTTC. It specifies CASSSQRPRAEQYF.

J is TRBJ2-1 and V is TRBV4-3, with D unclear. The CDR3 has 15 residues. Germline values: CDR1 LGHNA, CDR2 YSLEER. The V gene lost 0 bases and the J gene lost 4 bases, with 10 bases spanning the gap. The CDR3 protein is CASSQEGNLYNEQFF. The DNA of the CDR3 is TGCGCCAGCAGCCAAGAAGGGAACTTATACAATGAGCAGTTCTTC.

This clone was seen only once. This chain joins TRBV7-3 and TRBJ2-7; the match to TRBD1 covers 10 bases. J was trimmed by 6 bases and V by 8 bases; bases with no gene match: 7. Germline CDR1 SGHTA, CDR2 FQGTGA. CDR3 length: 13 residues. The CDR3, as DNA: TGTGCCAGCGGGTTGACAGGGGGCGGCGAGCAGTACTTC. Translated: CASGLTGGGEQYF.

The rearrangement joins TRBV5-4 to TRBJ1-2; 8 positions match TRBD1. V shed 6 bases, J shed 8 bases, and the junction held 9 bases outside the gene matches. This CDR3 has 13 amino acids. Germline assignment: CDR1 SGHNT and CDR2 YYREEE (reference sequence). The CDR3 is CASTDDRGWGYTF. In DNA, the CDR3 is TGTGCCAGCACCGATGACAGGGGCTGGGGCTACACCTTC.

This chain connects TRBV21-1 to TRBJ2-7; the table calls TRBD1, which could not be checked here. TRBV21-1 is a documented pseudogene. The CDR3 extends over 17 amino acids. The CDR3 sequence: CASSKQNLTGMGCEQYF. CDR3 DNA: TGTGCCAGCAGCAAACAGAACTTGACAGGGATGGGCTGCGAGCAGTACTTC.

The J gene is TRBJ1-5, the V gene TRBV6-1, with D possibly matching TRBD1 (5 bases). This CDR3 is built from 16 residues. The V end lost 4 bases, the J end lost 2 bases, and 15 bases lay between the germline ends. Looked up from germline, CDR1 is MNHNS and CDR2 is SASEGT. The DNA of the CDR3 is TGTGCCAGCAGTGTTCAGGGTGCTTTGGGCAATCAGCCCCAGCATTTT. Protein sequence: CASSVQGALGNQPQHF.

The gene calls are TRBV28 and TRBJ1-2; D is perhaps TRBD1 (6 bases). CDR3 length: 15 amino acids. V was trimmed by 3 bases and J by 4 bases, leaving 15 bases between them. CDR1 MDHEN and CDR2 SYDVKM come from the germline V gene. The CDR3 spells CASSLYREPSYGYTF. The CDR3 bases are TGTGCCAGCAGTTTGTACAGGGAGCCCAGCTATGGCTACACCTTC.

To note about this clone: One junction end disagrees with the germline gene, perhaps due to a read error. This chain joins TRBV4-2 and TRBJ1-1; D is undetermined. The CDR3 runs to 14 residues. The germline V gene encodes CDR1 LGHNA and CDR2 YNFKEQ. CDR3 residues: CASSQVAGFTEASF. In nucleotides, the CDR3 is TGTGCCAGCAGCCAAGTAGCGGGATTCACTGAAGCTTCCTTT.

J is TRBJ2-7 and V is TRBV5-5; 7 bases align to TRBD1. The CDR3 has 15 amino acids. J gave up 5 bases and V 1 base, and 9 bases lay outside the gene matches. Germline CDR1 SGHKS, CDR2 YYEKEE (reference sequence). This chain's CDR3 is CASSLWRQGINEQYF. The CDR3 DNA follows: TGTGCCAGCAGCTTGTGGAGACAGGGAATCAACGAGCAGTACTTC.

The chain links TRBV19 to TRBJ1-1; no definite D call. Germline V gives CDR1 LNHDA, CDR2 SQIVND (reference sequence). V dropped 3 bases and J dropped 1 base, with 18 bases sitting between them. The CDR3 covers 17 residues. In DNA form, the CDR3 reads TGTGCCAGTAGTATGGAGGGCCAGGAAGAGGAGAACACTGAAGCTTTCTTT. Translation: CASSMEGQEEENTEAFF. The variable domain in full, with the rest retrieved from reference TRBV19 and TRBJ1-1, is DGGITQSPKYLFRKEGQNVTLSCEQNLNHDAMYWYRQDPGQGLRLIYYSQIVNDFQKGDIAEGYSVSREKKESFPLTVTSAQKNPTAFYLCASSMEGQEEENTEAFFGQGTRLTVV.

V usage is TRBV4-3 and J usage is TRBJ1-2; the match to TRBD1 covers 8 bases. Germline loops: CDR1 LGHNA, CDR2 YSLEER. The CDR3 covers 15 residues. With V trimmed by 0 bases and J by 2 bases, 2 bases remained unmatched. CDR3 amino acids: CASSQDQGANYGYTF. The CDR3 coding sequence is TGCGCCAGCAGCCAAGATCAGGGGGCCAACTATGGCTACACCTTC.

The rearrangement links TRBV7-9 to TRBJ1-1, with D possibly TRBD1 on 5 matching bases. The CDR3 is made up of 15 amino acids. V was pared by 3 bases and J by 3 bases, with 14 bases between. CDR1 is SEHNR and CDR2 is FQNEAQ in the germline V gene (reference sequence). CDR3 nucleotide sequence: TGTGCCAGCAGCTTTGGTTTGCAGGGTGACACTGAAGCTTTCTTT. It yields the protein CASSFGLQGDTEAFF.

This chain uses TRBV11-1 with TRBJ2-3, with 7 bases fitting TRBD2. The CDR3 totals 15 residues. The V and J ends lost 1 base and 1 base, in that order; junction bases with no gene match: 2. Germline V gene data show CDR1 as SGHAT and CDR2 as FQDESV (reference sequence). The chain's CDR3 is CASSLVLAGTDTQYF. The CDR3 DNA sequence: TGTGCCAGCAGCTTAGTCCTAGCGGGCACAGATACGCAGTATTTT.

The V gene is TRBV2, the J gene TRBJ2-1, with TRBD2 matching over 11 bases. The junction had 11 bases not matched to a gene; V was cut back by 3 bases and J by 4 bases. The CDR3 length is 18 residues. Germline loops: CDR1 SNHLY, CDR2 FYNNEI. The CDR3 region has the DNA TGTGCCAGCAGTGAGAAATTCGTAGCGGGGGGGAAGTACAATGAGCAGTTCTTC. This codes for CASSEKFVAGGKYNEQFF.

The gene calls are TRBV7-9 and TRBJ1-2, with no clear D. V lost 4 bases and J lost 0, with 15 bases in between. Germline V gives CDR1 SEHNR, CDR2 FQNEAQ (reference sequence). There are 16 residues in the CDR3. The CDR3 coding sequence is TGTGCCAGCAGCTCTAATTCACAGAAATCTAACTATGGCTACACCTTC. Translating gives CASSSNSQKSNYGYTF.

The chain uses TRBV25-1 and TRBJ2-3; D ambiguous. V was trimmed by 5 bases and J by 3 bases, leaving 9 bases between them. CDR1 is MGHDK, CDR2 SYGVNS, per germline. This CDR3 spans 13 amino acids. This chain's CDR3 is CASSNFETDTQYF. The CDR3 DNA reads TGTGCCAGCAGTAACTTTGAGACAGATACGCAGTATTTT.

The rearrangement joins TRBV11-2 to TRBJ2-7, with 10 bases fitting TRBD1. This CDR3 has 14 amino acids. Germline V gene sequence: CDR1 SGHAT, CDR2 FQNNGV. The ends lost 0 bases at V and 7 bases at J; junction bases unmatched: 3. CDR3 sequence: CASSLETGGLEQYF. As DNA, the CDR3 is TGTGCCAGCAGCTTAGAGACAGGGGGCTTGGAGCAGTACTTC. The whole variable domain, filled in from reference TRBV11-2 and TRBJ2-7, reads EAGVAQSPRYKIIEKRQSVAFWCNPISGHATLYWYQQILGQGPKLLIQFQNNGVVDDSQLPKDRFSAERLKGVDSTLKIQPAKLEDSAVYLCASSLETGGLEQYFGPGTRLTVT.

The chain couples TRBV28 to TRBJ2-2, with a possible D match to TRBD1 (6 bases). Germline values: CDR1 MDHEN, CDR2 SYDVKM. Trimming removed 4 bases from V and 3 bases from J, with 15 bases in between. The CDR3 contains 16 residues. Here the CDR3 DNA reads TGTGCCAGCAGTTCCCTTTACAGGGATTACACCGGGGAGCTGTTTTTT. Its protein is CASSSLYRDYTGELFF.

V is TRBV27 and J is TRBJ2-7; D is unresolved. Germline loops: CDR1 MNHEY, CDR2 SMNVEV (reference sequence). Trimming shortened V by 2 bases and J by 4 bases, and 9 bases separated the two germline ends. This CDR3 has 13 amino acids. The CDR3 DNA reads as TGTGCCAGCAGTTTACCCCCTTTTTACGAGCAGTACTTC. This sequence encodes CASSLPPFYEQYF.

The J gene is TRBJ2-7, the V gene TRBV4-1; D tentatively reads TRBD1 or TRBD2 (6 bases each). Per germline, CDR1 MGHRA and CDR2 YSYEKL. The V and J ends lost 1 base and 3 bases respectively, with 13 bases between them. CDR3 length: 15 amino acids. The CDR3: CASSQGAGGGYEQYF. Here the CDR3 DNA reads TGCGCCAGCAGCCAAGGGGCTGGAGGGGGCTACGAGCAGTACTTC.

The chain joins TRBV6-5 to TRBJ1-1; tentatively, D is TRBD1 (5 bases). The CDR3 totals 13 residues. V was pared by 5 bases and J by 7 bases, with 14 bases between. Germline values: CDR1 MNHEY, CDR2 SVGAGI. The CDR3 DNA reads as TGTGCCAGCAGTCCGGGAGGGGACGGTGAAGCTTTCTTT. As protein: CASSPGGDGEAFF.

CDR3 in DNA: TGTGCCAGCAGCGTAGAAGGGGGACCGGCTGGCTACACCTTC. It specifies CASSVEGGPAGYTF. J is TRBJ1-2 and V is TRBV9; D is perhaps TRBD1 (6 bases). The germline V and J ends were trimmed by 0 bases and 7 bases, with 13 bases remaining between them. The CDR3 is 14 residues long. The V gene's germline CDR1 is SGDLS and CDR2 YYNGEE. The variable domain in full, completed from reference TRBV9 and TRBJ1-2, reads DSGVTQTPKHLITATGQRVTLRCSPRSGDLSVYWYQQSLDQGLQFLIQYYNGEERAKGNILERFSAQQFPDLHSELNLSSLELGDSALYFCASSVEGGPAGYTFGSGTRLTVV.

The CDR3 region is CASSIRGDNYGYTF. The DNA for the CDR3 is TGTGCCAGTAGTATACGGGGGGATAACTATGGCTACACCTTC. V usage is TRBV19 and J usage is TRBJ1-2, with a possible D match to TRBD1 (5 bases). The CDR3 covers 14 residues. Germline V lookup: CDR1 LNHDA, CDR2 SQIVND (reference sequence). Between the trimmed V and J ends, which lost 2 bases and 1 base, there was a span of 8 bases. The full variable domain, rest sourced from reference TRBV19 and TRBJ1-2, is DGGITQSPKYLFRKEGQNVTLSCEQNLNHDAMYWYRQDPGQGLRLIYYSQIVNDFQKGDIAEGYSVSREKKESFPLTVTSAQKNPTAFYLCASSIRGDNYGYTFGSGTRLTVV.